This is a list of T cell receptor beta chains from one sample in a study of T cells in Graves' hyperthyroidism and ophthalmopathy. Each CDR3 protein gets one entry after TCRdb re-called the multiplex PCR reads with MiXCR. Among about 580,000 distinct CDR3 sequences listed, roughly 13% were seen once. The sample comprised blood. The receptors stem from a woman aged 25 to 39 with Graves' hyperthyroidism that later progressed to Graves' ophthalmopathy. The CDR3 runs from the conserved cysteine through the conserved F or W. The D gene is left open where the match is weak. Clone size is stated in some rows and not others, as once, few, many or a class when expanded.

v_gene: TRBV9; d_gene: NA; abundance: many; j_gene: TRBJ2-6; len: 14; CDR3nt: TGTGCCAGCAGCCCGGACTCTGGGGCCAACGTCCTGACTTTC; CDR3aa: CASSPDSGANVLTF
v_gene: TRBV7-3; d_gene: TRBD1; abundance: NA; j_gene: TRBJ2-5; len: 17; CDR3nt: TGTGCCAGCAGCCCGGGACAGGAGCTGGTTCATGTTGAGACCCAGTACTTC; CDR3aa: CASSPGQELVHVETQYF
v_gene: TRBV10-3; d_gene: TRBD2; abundance: many; j_gene: TRBJ2-5; len: 18; CDR3nt: TGTGCCATCAGTGAGGAAGTCTCAAGCGGGAGCCGTCAAGAGACCCAGTACTTC; CDR3aa: CAISEEVSSGSRQETQYF
v_gene: TRBV2; d_gene: NA; abundance: many; j_gene: TRBJ2-4; len: 15; CDR3nt: TGTGCCAGCAGTGCTGAGCTTTTAGCCAAAAACATTCAGTACTTC; CDR3aa: CASSAELLAKNIQYF
v_gene: TRBV5-1; d_gene: TRBD2; abundance: many; j_gene: TRBJ2-2; len: 16; CDR3nt: TGCGCCAGCAGCTTGCGGAGCGGGAGGGACACCGGGGAGCTGTTTTTT; CDR3aa: CASSLRSGRDTGELFF
v_gene: TRBV5-1; d_gene: NA; abundance: NA; j_gene: TRBJ1-5; len: 16; CDR3nt: TGCGCCAGCAGCTTGGAGCCCGTCGGAGTCAATCAGCCCCAGCATTTT; CDR3aa: CASSLEPVGVNQPQHF
v_gene: TRBV20-1; d_gene: TRBD2; abundance: many; j_gene: TRBJ2-1; len: 14; CDR3nt: TGCAGTGCTCCCGGGACTAGCGGGAGGGATGAGCAGTTCTTC; CDR3aa: CSAPGTSGRDEQFF
v_gene: TRBV7-2; d_gene: TRBD2; abundance: many; j_gene: TRBJ2-3; len: 16; CDR3nt: TGTGCCAGCAGCACCTTTAGCGGGAGCGGGACAGATACGCAGTATTTT; CDR3aa: CASSTFSGSGTDTQYF
v_gene: TRBV14; d_gene: NA; abundance: NA; j_gene: TRBJ2-1; len: 13; CDR3nt: TGTGCCAGCAGCGAGTATGTCATCAATGAGCAGTTCTTC; CDR3aa: CASSEYVINEQFF
v_gene: TRBV7-2; d_gene: NA; abundance: many; j_gene: TRBJ2-3; len: 14; CDR3nt: TGTGCCAGCAGCCCCCACTCAGGGACAGATACGCAGTATTTT; CDR3aa: CASSPHSGTDTQYF
v_gene: TRBV15; d_gene: TRBD2; abundance: NA; j_gene: TRBJ2-7; len: 13; CDR3nt: TGTGCCACCAGCAGCAGGGAGGGCGACGAGCAGTACTTC; CDR3aa: CATSSREGDEQYF
v_gene: TRBV19; d_gene: NA; abundance: few; j_gene: TRBJ1-1; len: 15; CDR3nt: TGTGCCAGTAGGGAACATCAGGGAAGCCAGACTGAAGCTTTCTTT; CDR3aa: CASREHQGSQTEAFF
v_gene: TRBV11-2; d_gene: NA; abundance: few; j_gene: TRBJ1-3; len: 12; CDR3nt: TGTGCCAGCAGCTCAGCAGGGAGAACCATATATTTT; CDR3aa: CASSSAGRTIYF
v_gene: TRBV2; d_gene: TRBD1; abundance: many; j_gene: TRBJ1-1; len: 15; CDR3nt: TGTGCCAGCACCAGGACAGGGGCCTTGAACACTGAAGCTTTCTTT; CDR3aa: CASTRTGALNTEAFF
v_gene: TRBV19; d_gene: NA; abundance: many; j_gene: TRBJ1-1; len: 13; CDR3nt: TGTGCCAGTAGTATAAGTAGATCGAGTGAAGCTTTCTTT; CDR3aa: CASSISRSSEAFF
v_gene: TRBV20-1; d_gene: NA; abundance: few; j_gene: TRBJ1-2; len: 11; CDR3nt: TGCAGTGCTAGAGATCCGCTTGGCTACACCTTC; CDR3aa: CSARDPLGYTF
v_gene: TRBV19; d_gene: TRBD1; abundance: many; j_gene: TRBJ1-2; len: 17; CDR3nt: TGTGCCAGTAGTATAGACCTCCCCGGACAGGGAGGCTATGGCTACACCTTC; CDR3aa: CASSIDLPGQGGYGYTF
v_gene: TRBV12-3/TRBV12-4; d_gene: TRBD1; abundance: many; j_gene: TRBJ1-1; len: 14; CDR3nt: TGTGCCAGCACCCCGGGACAGGGAGAGACTGAAGCTTTCTTT; CDR3aa: CASTPGQGETEAFF
v_gene: TRBV20-1; d_gene: NA; abundance: many; j_gene: TRBJ2-7; len: 12; CDR3nt: TGCAGTGCTAGACTTGGACAGTACGAGCAGTACTTC; CDR3aa: CSARLGQYEQYF
v_gene: TRBV5-1; d_gene: NA; abundance: NA; j_gene: TRBJ2-5; len: 13; CDR3nt: TGCGCCAGCAGCTTGGCCCTAAAAGAGACCCAGTACTTC; CDR3aa: CASSLALKETQYF
v_gene: TRBV7-9; d_gene: TRBD1; abundance: many; j_gene: TRBJ1-2; len: 15; CDR3nt: TGTGCCAGCAGCTTACCCGTGGGGGACAGAGATGGCTACACCTTC; CDR3aa: CASSLPVGDRDGYTF
v_gene: TRBV28; d_gene: TRBD1; abundance: NA; j_gene: TRBJ1-4; len: 14; CDR3nt: TGTGCCAGCGGGGAGGGACAGACTAATGAAAAACTGTTTTTT; CDR3aa: CASGEGQTNEKLFF
v_gene: TRBV6-1; d_gene: NA; abundance: many; j_gene: TRBJ1-1; len: 13; CDR3nt: TGTGCCAGCAGTGAAGAAGTCCACACTGAAGCTTTCTTT; CDR3aa: CASSEEVHTEAFF
v_gene: TRBV30; d_gene: NA; abundance: NA; j_gene: TRBJ2-7; len: 16; CDR3nt: TGTGCCTGGAGTGTCCCGGGACTTTCAACCTCCTACGAGCAGTACTTC; CDR3aa: CAWSVPGLSTSYEQYF
v_gene: TRBV24-1; d_gene: NA; abundance: NA; j_gene: TRBJ1-2; len: 14; CDR3nt: TGTGCCACCAGTGATTTGAATTCGGGGCGAGGCTACACCTTC; CDR3aa: CATSDLNSGRGYTF
v_gene: TRBV30; d_gene: NA; abundance: few; j_gene: TRBJ2-1; len: 11; CDR3nt: TGTGCCTGGAGTTCGGCGCATGAGCAGTTCTTC; CDR3aa: CAWSSAHEQFF
v_gene: TRBV14; d_gene: NA; abundance: many; j_gene: TRBJ1-2; len: 13; CDR3nt: TGTGCCAGCAGCCAAGAAAGGGTTCATGGCTACACCTTC; CDR3aa: CASSQERVHGYTF
v_gene: TRBV7-9; d_gene: NA; abundance: many; j_gene: TRBJ2-3; len: 16; CDR3nt: TGTGCCAGCAGCCCCTGGGGCACCCGGAGCACAGATACGCAGTATTTT; CDR3aa: CASSPWGTRSTDTQYF
v_gene: TRBV25-1; d_gene: NA; abundance: many; j_gene: TRBJ1-4; len: 15; CDR3nt: TGTGCCAGCAGCGGGCCGGCCGCAACTAATGAAAAACTGTTTTTT; CDR3aa: CASSGPAATNEKLFF
v_gene: TRBV6-1; d_gene: TRBD1; abundance: many; j_gene: TRBJ1-5; len: 16; CDR3nt: TGTGCCAGCAGTCGTGACAGGGGTTTTAGCAATCAGCCCCAGCATTTT; CDR3aa: CASSRDRGFSNQPQHF
v_gene: TRBV27; d_gene: NA; abundance: NA; j_gene: TRBJ2-7; len: 15; CDR3nt: TGTGCCAGCAGGGGTCTGGGGGCAGACTCCTACGAGCAGTACTTC; CDR3aa: CASRGLGADSYEQYF
v_gene: TRBV7-9; d_gene: TRBD2; abundance: many; j_gene: TRBJ2-7; len: 14; CDR3nt: TGTGCCAGCGGGACTAGCGGGGGGGCCCGGGAGCAGTACTTC; CDR3aa: CASGTSGGAREQYF
v_gene: TRBV12-3/TRBV12-4; d_gene: NA; abundance: many; j_gene: TRBJ1-1; len: 13; CDR3nt: TGTGCCAGCATCAAGGGGACGAACACTGAAGCTTTCTTT; CDR3aa: CASIKGTNTEAFF
v_gene: TRBV27; d_gene: NA; abundance: many; j_gene: TRBJ2-5; len: 14; CDR3nt: TGTGCCATCGGAAGAGGGGGGCCTTGGGGGACCCAGTACTTC; CDR3aa: CAIGRGGPWGTQYF
v_gene: TRBV11-3; d_gene: NA; abundance: many; j_gene: TRBJ1-1; len: 13; CDR3nt: TGTGCCAGCAGCTTCCCCCAGGGTCGGGGAGCTTTCTTT; CDR3aa: CASSFPQGRGAFF
v_gene: TRBV30; d_gene: NA; abundance: few; j_gene: TRBJ1-5; len: 14; CDR3nt: TGTGCCTGGTCTACAGGGCCCCTCAATCAGCCCCAGCATTTT; CDR3aa: CAWSTGPLNQPQHF
v_gene: TRBV11-3; d_gene: NA; abundance: many; j_gene: TRBJ1-1; len: 15; CDR3nt: TGTGCCAGCAGCTTAGATGGGCGGGGGACCACTGAAGCTTTCTTT; CDR3aa: CASSLDGRGTTEAFF
v_gene: TRBV7-9; d_gene: NA; abundance: many; j_gene: TRBJ2-7; len: 13; CDR3nt: TGTGCCAGCAGCTTAGGGGACCCCTACGAGCAGTACTTC; CDR3aa: CASSLGDPYEQYF
v_gene: TRBV18; d_gene: NA; abundance: few; j_gene: TRBJ2-2; len: 14; CDR3nt: TGTGCCAGCTCACCACTCCAGAAGACCGGGGAGCTGTTTTTT; CDR3aa: CASSPLQKTGELFF
v_gene: TRBV5-1; d_gene: TRBD1; abundance: few; j_gene: TRBJ1-3; len: 16; CDR3nt: TGCGCCAGCAGCGAGAGTGCACAGGGGAATGGAAACACCATATATTTT; CDR3aa: CASSESAQGNGNTIYF
v_gene: TRBV3-1; d_gene: NA; abundance: many; j_gene: TRBJ2-5; len: 15; CDR3nt: TGTGCCAGCAGCCAAAACATAGGGAGTAGAGAGACCCAGTACTTC; CDR3aa: CASSQNIGSRETQYF
v_gene: TRBV5-8; d_gene: TRBD1; abundance: NA; j_gene: TRBJ2-2; len: 15; CDR3nt: TGTGCCAGCAGCTTGATTTCCGGGACAGCCGGGGAGCTGTTTTTT; CDR3aa: CASSLISGTAGELFF
v_gene: TRBV3-2; d_gene: NA; abundance: NA; j_gene: TRBJ2-7; len: 18; CDR3nt: TGTGCCAGCAGCCGACTACGGTCTTTGCTAGCGGCCTCCTACGAGCAGTACTTC; CDR3aa: CASSRLRSLLAASYEQYF
v_gene: TRBV6-5; d_gene: TRBD1; abundance: NA; j_gene: TRBJ1-1; len: 15; CDR3nt: TGTGCCAGCAGTTACTCTTTGACAGGGGGCACTCCAGCTTTCTTT; CDR3aa: CASSYSLTGGTPAFF
v_gene: TRBV30; d_gene: NA; abundance: many; j_gene: TRBJ1-5; len: 11; CDR3nt: TGTGCCTGGGGGAGCAATCAGCCCCAGCATTTT; CDR3aa: CAWGSNQPQHF
v_gene: TRBV4-1; d_gene: TRBD1; abundance: NA; j_gene: TRBJ2-2; len: 15; CDR3nt: TGCGCCAGCAGCCACCGGACAGGGAACACCGGGGAGCTGTTTTTT; CDR3aa: CASSHRTGNTGELFF
v_gene: TRBV12-3/TRBV12-4; d_gene: NA; abundance: many; j_gene: TRBJ2-1; len: 16; CDR3nt: TGTGCCAGCAGCCCGGTCGGGGGAAGGCTTAACAATGAGCAGTTCTTC; CDR3aa: CASSPVGGRLNNEQFF
v_gene: TRBV4-1; d_gene: TRBD2; abundance: few; j_gene: TRBJ2-1; len: 15; CDR3nt: TGCGCCAGCAGCCCTCTAGCGGGAGGATGGAATGAGCAGTTCTTC; CDR3aa: CASSPLAGGWNEQFF
v_gene: TRBV7-2; d_gene: TRBD1; abundance: many; j_gene: TRBJ2-1; len: 15; CDR3nt: TGTGCCAGCAGTCGGCCGGGACAGGCGTACAATGAGCAGTTCTTC; CDR3aa: CASSRPGQAYNEQFF
v_gene: TRBV14; d_gene: TRBD1; abundance: many; j_gene: TRBJ1-6; len: 14; CDR3nt: TGTGCCAGCAGTTCGACAGGGGCTAATTCACCCCTCCACTTT; CDR3aa: CASSSTGANSPLHF
v_gene: TRBV28; d_gene: TRBD2; abundance: many; j_gene: TRBJ2-3; len: 15; CDR3nt: TGTGCCAGCAGACGCGGGACTAGCGGGAGTGATACGCAGTATTTT; CDR3aa: CASRRGTSGSDTQYF
v_gene: TRBV6-2/TRBV6-3; d_gene: TRBD2; abundance: many; j_gene: TRBJ2-7; len: 13; CDR3nt: TGTGCCAGCAGCCTTCTAGCGGGAGTCGAGCAGTACTTC; CDR3aa: CASSLLAGVEQYF
v_gene: TRBV12-3/TRBV12-4; d_gene: NA; abundance: few; j_gene: TRBJ2-3; len: 13; CDR3nt: TGTGCCAGCAGTGTCCGGGAGCGAGATACGCAGTATTTT; CDR3aa: CASSVRERDTQYF
v_gene: TRBV3-1; d_gene: NA; abundance: few; j_gene: TRBJ1-2; len: 16; CDR3nt: TGTGCCAGCAGCCAAGAAGGGACACACCCTAACTATGGCTACACCTTC; CDR3aa: CASSQEGTHPNYGYTF
v_gene: TRBV19; d_gene: NA; abundance: few; j_gene: TRBJ1-2; len: 14; CDR3nt: TGTGCCAGTAGTATACAGGATGGGGACTATGGCTACACCTTC; CDR3aa: CASSIQDGDYGYTF
v_gene: TRBV6-5; d_gene: NA; abundance: many; j_gene: TRBJ1-2; len: 18; CDR3nt: TGTGCCAGCAGTTACTTCGCTCCCACGACAGGTTCTAACTATGGCTACACCTTC; CDR3aa: CASSYFAPTTGSNYGYTF